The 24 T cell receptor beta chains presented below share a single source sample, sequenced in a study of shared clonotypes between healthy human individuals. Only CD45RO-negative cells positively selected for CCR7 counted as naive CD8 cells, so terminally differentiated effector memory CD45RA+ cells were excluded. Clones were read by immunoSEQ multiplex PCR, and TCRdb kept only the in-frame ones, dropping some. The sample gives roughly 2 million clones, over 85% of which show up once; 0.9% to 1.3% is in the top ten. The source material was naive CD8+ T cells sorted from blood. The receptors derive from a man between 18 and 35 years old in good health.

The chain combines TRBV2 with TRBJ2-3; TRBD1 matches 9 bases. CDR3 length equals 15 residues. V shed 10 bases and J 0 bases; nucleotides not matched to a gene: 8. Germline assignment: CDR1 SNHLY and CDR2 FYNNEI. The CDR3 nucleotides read TGTGCCACGATTCTTGGGACAGGGAGCACAGATACGCAGTATTTT. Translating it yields CATILGTGSTDTQYF.

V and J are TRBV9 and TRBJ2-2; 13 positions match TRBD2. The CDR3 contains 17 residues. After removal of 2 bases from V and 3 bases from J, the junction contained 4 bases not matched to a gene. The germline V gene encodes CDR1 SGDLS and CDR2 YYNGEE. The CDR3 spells CASSVRTSGSHTGELFF. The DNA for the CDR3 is TGTGCCAGCAGCGTTAGGACTAGCGGGAGTCACACCGGGGAGCTGTTTTTT.

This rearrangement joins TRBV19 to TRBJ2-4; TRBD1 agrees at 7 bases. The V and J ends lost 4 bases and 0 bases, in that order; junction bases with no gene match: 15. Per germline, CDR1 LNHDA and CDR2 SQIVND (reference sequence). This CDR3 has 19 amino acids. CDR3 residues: CASSTNWGTGAEAKNIQYF. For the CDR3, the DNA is TGTGCCAGTAGTACCAATTGGGGAACAGGGGCCGAAGCCAAAAACATTCAGTACTTC. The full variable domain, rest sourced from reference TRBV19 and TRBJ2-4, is DGGITQSPKYLFRKEGQNVTLSCEQNLNHDAMYWYRQDPGQGLRLIYYSQIVNDFQKGDIAEGYSVSREKKESFPLTVTSAQKNPTAFYLCASSTNWGTGAEAKNIQYFGAGTRLSVL.

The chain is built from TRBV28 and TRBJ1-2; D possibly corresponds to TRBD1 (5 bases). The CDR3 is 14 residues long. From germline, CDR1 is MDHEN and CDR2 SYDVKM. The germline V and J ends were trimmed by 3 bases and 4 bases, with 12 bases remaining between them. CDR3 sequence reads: CASSLEDRSYGYTF. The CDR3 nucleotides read TGTGCCAGCAGTTTGGAAGACAGATCCTATGGCTACACCTTC.

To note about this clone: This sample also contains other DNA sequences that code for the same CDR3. CDR3 loop: CASSFSYSYEQYF. DNA for the CDR3: TGTGCCAGCAGCTTTAGTTACTCCTACGAGCAGTACTTC. This sequence joins TRBV7-9 and TRBJ2-7, with D hard to call. There are 13 residues in the CDR3. The germline V gene encodes CDR1 SEHNR and CDR2 FQNEAQ (reference sequence). V was cut by 3 bases and J by 0 bases, with 6 bases left in between.

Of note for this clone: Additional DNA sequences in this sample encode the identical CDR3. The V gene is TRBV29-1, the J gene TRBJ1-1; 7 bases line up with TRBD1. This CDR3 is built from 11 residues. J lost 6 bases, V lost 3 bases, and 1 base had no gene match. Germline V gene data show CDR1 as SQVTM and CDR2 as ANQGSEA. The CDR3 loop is CSVDRGAEAFF. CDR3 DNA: TGCAGCGTTGACAGGGGGGCTGAAGCTTTCTTT. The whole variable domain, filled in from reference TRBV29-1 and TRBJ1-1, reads SAVISQKPSRDICQRGTSLTIQCQVDSQVTMMFWYRQQPGQSLTLIATANQGSEATYESGFVIDKFPISRPNLTFSTLTVSNMSPEDSSIYLCSVDRGAEAFFGQGTRLTVV.

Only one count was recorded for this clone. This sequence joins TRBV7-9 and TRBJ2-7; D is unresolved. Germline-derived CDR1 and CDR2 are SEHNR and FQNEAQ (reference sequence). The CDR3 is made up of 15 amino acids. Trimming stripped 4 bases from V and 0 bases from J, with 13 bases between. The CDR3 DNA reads TGTGCCAGCAGCTCGGTATCTAGGAGCTCCTACGAGCAGTACTTC. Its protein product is CASSSVSRSSYEQYF.

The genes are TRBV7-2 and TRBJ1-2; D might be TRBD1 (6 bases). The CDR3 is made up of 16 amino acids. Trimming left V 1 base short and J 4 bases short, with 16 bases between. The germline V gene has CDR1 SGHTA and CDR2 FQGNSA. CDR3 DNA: TGTGCCAGCAGCTTAGTGCCCTCCAACAGGGTCTATGGCTACACCTTC. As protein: CASSLVPSNRVYGYTF.

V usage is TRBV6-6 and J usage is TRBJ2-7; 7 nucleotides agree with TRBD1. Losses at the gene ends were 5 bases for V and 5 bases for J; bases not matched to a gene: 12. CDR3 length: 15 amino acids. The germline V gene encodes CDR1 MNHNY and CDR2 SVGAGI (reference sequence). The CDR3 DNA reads TGTGCCAGCAGTCCTACCCAGACAGGGACCCACGAGCAGTACTTC. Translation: CASSPTQTGTHEQYF.

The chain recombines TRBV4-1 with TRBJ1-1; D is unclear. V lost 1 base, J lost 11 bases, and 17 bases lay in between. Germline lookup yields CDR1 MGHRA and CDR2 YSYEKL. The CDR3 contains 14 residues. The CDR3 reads CASSQVGRGMDAFF. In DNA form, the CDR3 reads TGCGCCAGCAGCCAAGTCGGTAGAGGGATGGATGCTTTCTTT.

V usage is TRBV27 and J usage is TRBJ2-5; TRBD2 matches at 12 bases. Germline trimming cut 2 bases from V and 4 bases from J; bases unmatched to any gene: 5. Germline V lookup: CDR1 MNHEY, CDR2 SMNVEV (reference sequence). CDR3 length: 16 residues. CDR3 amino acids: CASSLDLAGGPETQYF. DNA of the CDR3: TGTGCCAGCAGTTTAGACCTAGCGGGAGGGCCAGAGACCCAGTACTTC.

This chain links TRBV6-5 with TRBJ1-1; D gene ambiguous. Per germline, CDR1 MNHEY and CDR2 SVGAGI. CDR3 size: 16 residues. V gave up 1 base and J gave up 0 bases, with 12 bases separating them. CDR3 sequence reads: CASSYWLASMNTEAFF. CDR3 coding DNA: TGTGCCAGCAGTTACTGGTTGGCGTCCATGAACACTGAAGCTTTCTTT.

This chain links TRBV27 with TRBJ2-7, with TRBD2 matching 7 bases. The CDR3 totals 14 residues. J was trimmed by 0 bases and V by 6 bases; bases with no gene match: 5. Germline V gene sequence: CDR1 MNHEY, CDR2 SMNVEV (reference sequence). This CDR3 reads CASSLAVHSYEQYF. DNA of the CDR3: TGTGCCAGCAGCCTAGCGGTACACTCCTACGAGCAGTACTTC.

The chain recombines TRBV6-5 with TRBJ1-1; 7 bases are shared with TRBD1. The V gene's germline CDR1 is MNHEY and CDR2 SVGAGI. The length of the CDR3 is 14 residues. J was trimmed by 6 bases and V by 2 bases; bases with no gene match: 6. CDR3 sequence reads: CASSYGEGQSEAFF. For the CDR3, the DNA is TGTGCCAGCAGTTACGGGGAGGGACAGTCTGAAGCTTTCTTT.

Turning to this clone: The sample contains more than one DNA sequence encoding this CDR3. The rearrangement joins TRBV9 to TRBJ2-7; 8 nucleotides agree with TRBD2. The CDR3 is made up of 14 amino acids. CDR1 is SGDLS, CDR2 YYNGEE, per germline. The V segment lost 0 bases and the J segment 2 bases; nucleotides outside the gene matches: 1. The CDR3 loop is CASSVDGGAYEQYF. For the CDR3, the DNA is TGTGCCAGCAGCGTAGACGGGGGGGCCTACGAGCAGTACTTC.

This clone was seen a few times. The CDR3: CAWSRSSPQETQYF. The CDR3 DNA reads TGTGCCTGGAGTCGGAGTAGTCCCCAAGAGACCCAGTACTTC. The chain links TRBV30 to TRBJ2-5, with D unclear. Trimming left V 2 bases short and J 1 base short, with 11 bases between. The CDR3 totals 14 residues. In germline, CDR1 is GTSNPN, CDR2 SVGIG (reference sequence).

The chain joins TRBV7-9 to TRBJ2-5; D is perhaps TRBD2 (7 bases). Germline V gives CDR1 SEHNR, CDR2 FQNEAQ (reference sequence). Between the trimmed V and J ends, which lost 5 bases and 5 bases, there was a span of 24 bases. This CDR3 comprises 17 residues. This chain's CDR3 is CASSPALAGAAVETQYF. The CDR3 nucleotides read TGTGCCAGCAGCCCCGCCCTGGCGGGGGCCGCGGTGGAGACCCAGTACTTC.

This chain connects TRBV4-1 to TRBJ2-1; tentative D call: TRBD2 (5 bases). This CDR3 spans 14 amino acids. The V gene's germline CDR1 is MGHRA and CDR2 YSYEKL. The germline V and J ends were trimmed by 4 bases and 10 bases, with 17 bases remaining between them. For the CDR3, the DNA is TGCGCCAGCAGCCCGCGGTTTGGACTCGGGGAGCAGTTCTTC. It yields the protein CASSPRFGLGEQFF.

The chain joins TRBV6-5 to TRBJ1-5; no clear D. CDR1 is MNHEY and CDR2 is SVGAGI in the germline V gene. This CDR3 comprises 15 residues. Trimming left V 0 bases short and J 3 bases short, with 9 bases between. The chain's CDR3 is CASSYSTGNNQPQHF. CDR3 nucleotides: TGTGCCAGCAGTTACTCGACGGGGAACAATCAGCCCCAGCATTTT.

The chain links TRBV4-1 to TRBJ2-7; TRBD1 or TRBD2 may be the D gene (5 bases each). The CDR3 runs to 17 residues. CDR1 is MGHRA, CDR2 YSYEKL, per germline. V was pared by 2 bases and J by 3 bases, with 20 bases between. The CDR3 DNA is TGCGCCAGCAGCCAATGGGAACCAGGGACGCTTATCTACGAGCAGTACTTC. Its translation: CASSQWEPGTLIYEQYF.

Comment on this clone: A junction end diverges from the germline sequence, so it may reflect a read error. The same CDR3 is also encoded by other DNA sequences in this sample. CDR3 loop: CASSQDFGYEQYF. The DNA of the CDR3 is TGCGCCAGCAGTCAAGATTTCGGGTACGAGCAGTACTTC. This rearrangement joins TRBV4-3 to TRBJ2-7; no clear D. Germline-derived CDR1 and CDR2 are LGHNA and YSLEER. The CDR3 consists of 13 residues.

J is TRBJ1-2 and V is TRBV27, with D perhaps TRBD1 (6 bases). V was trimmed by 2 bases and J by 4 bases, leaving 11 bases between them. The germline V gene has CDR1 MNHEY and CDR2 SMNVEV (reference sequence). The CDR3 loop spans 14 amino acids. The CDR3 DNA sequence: TGTGCCAGCAGTTTAATTGGGGGCTCCTATGGCTACACCTTC. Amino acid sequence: CASSLIGGSYGYTF.

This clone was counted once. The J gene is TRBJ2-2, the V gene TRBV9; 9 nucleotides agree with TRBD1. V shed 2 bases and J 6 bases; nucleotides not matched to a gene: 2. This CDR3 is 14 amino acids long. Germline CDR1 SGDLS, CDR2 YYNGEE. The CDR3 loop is CASSVTGGPGELFF. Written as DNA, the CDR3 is TGTGCCAGCAGCGTGACAGGGGGTCCCGGGGAGCTGTTTTTT. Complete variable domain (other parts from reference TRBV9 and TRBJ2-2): DSGVTQTPKHLITATGQRVTLRCSPRSGDLSVYWYQQSLDQGLQFLIQYYNGEERAKGNILERFSAQQFPDLHSELNLSSLELGDSALYFCASSVTGGPGELFFGEGSRLTVL.

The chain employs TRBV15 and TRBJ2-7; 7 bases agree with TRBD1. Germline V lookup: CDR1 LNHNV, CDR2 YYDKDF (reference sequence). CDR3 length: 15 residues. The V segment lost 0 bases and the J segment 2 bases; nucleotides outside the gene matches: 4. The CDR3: CATSRDWGQTYEQYF. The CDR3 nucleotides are TGTGCCACCAGCAGAGATTGGGGACAGACCTACGAGCAGTACTTC. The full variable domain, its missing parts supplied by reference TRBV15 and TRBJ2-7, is DAMVIQNPRYQVTQFGKPVTLSCSQTLNHNVMYWYQQKSSQAPKLLFHYYDKDFNNEADTPDNFQSRRPNTSFCFLDIRSPGLGDTAMYLCATSRDWGQTYEQYFGPGTRLTVT.